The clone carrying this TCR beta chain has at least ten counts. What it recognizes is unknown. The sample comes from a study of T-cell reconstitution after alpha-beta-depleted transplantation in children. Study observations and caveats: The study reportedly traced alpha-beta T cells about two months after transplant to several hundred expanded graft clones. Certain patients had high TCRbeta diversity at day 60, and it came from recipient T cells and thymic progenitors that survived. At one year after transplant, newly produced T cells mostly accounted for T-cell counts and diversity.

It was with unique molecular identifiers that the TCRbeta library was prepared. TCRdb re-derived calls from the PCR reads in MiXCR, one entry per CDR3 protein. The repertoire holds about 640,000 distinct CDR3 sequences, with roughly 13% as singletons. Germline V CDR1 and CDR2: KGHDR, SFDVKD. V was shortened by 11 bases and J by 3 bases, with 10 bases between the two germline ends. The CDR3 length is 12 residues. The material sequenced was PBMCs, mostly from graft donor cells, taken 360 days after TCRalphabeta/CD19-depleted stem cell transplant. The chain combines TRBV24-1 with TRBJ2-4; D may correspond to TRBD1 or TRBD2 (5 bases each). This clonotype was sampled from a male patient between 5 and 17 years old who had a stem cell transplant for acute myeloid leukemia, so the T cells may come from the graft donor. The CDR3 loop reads CAKGPGKNIQYF. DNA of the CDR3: TGTGCCAAGGGACCGGGCAAAAACATTCAGTACTTC.